This T cell receptor (beta chain) was captured by sequencing in a study of T-cell reconstitution after alpha-beta-depleted transplantation in children. Per germline, CDR1 DFQATT and CDR2 SNEGSKA (reference sequence). CDR3 length: 14 amino acids. Trimming cost V 3 bases and J 5 bases; bases outside gene matches: 8. This sample's TCRbeta library carried unique molecular identifier barcodes. TCRdb ran MiXCR on the PCR reads and lists one entry per CDR3 protein. The table has about 610,000 distinct CDR3 sequences, more than 9% seen once. This sequence joins TRBV20-1 and TRBJ2-5, with 8 bases lining up with TRBD2. The specimen comprised PBMCs from the stem cell graft donor, sampled from the stem cell graft. This TCR was sampled from a human donor who donated a stem cell graft to a child with acute myeloid leukemia. The CDR3 spells CSASLGSGSETQYF. CDR3 sequence (DNA): TGCAGTGCTAGCTTAGGCAGCGGGAGTGAGACCCAGTACTTC.